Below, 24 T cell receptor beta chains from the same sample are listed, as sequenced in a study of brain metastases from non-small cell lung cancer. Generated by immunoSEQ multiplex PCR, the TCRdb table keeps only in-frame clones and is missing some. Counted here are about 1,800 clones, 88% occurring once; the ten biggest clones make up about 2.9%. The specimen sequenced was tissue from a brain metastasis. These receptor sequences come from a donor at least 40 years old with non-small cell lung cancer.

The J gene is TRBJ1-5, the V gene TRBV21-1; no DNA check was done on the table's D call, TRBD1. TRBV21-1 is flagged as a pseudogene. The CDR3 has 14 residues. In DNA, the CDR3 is TGTGCCAGCAGGGAGAGAGGGGGCTTTGGGCCCCAGCATTTT. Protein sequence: CASRERGGFGPQHF.

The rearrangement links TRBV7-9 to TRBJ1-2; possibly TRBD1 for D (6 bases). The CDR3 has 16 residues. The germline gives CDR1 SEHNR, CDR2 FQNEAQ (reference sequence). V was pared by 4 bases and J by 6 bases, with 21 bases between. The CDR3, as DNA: TGTGCCAGCAGCTCAGAGACTAGCAGGGGAGGAAATGGCTACACCTTC. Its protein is CASSSETSRGGNGYTF.

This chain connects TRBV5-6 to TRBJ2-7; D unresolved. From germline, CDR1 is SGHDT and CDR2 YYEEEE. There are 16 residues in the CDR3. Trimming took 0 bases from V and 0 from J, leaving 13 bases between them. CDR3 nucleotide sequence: TGTGCCAGCAGCTTGGAGTCTAAGGGCCACTCCTACGAGCAGTACTTC. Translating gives CASSLESKGHSYEQYF.

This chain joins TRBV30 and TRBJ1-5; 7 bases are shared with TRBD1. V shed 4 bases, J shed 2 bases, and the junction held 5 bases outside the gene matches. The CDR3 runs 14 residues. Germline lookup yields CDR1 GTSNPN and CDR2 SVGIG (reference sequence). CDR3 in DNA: TGTGCCTGGAAGAAAGGGACAGGCAATCAGCCCCAGCATTTT. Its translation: CAWKKGTGNQPQHF.

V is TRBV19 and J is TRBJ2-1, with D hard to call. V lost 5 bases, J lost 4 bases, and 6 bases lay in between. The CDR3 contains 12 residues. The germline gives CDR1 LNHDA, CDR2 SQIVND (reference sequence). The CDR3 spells CASSLKYNEQFF. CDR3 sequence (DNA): TGTGCCAGTAGTCTCAAGTACAATGAGCAGTTCTTC. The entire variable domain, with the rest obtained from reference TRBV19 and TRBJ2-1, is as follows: DGGITQSPKYLFRKEGQNVTLSCEQNLNHDAMYWYRQDPGQGLRLIYYSQIVNDFQKGDIAEGYSVSREKKESFPLTVTSAQKNPTAFYLCASSLKYNEQFFGPGTRLTVL.

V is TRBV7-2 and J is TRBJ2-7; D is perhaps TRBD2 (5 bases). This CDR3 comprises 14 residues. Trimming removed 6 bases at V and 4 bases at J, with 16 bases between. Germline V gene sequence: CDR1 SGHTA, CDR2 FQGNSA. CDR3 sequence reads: CASRLTSSLYEQYF. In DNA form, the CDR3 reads TGTGCCAGCAGACTGACATCTAGCCTTTACGAGCAGTACTTC.

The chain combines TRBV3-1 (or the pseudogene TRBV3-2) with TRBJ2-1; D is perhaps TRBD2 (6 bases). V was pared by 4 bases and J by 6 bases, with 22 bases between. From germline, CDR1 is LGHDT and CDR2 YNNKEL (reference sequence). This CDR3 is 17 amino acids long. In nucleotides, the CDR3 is TGTGCCAGCAGCCTTTACGCGGGCGCGGGGTGGGCCAATGAGCAGTTCTTC. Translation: CASSLYAGAGWANEQFF.

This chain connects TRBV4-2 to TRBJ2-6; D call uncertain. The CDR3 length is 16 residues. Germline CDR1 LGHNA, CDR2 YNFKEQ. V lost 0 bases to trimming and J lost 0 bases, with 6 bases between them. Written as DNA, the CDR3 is TGTGCCAGCAGCCAAGACAACCTCTCTGGGGCCAACGTCCTGACTTTC. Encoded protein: CASSQDNLSGANVLTF.

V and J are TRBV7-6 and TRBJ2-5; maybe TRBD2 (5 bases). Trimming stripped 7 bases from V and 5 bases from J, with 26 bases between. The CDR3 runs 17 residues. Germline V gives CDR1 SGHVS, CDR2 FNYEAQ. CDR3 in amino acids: CASTQLSGGPTGETQYF. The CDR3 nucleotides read TGTGCCAGCACGCAGCTTAGTGGAGGACCCACCGGGGAGACCCAGTACTTC.

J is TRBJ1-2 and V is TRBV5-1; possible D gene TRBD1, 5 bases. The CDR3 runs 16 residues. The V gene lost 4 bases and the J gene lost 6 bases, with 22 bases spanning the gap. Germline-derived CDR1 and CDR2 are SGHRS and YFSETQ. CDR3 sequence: CASSLRTGREGDGYTF. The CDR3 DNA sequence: TGCGCCAGCAGCCTTCGGACGGGAAGAGAAGGGGATGGCTACACCTTC.

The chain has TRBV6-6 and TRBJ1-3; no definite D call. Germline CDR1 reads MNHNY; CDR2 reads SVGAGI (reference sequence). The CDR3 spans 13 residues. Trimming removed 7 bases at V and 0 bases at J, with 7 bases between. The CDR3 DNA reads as TGTGCCAGCAAAAATCCCTCTGGAAACACCATATATTTT. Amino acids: CASKNPSGNTIYF.

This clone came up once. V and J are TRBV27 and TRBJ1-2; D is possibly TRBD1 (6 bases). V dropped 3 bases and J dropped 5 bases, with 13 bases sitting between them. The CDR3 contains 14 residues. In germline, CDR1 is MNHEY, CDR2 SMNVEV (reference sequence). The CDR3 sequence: CASSFRGGLYGYTF. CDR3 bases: TGTGCCAGCAGTTTTAGGGGGGGCCTTTATGGCTACACCTTC.

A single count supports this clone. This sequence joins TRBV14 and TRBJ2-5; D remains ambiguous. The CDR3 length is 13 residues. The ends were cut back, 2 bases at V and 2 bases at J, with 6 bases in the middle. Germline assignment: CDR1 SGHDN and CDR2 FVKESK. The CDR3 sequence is CASSQLGQETQYF. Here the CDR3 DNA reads TGTGCCAGCAGCCAACTGGGGCAAGAGACCCAGTACTTC. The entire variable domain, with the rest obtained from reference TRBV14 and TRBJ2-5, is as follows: EAGVTQFPSHSVIEKGQTVTLRCDPISGHDNLYWYRRVMGKEIKFLLHFVKESKQDESGMPNNRFLAERTGGTYSTLKVQPAELEDSGVYFCASSQLGQETQYFGPGTRLLVL.

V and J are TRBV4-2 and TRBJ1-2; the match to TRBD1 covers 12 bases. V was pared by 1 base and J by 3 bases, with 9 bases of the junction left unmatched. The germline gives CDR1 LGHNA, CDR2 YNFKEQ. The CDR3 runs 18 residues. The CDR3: CASSQGNPGTGGDYGYTF. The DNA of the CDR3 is TGTGCCAGCAGCCAAGGGAATCCCGGGACAGGGGGCGACTATGGCTACACCTTC.

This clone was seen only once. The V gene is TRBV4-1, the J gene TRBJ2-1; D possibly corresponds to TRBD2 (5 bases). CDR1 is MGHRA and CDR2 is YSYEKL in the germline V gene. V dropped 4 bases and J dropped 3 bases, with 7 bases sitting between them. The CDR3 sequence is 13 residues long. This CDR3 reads CASSRGSYNEQFF. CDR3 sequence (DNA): TGCGCCAGCAGCCGAGGGAGCTACAATGAGCAGTTCTTC.

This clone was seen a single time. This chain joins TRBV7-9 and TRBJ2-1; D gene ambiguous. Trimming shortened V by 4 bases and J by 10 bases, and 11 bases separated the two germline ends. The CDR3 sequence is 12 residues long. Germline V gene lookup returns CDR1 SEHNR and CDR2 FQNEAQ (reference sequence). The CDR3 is CASSSPDWEQFF. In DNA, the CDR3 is TGTGCCAGCAGCTCGCCGGATTGGGAGCAGTTCTTC.

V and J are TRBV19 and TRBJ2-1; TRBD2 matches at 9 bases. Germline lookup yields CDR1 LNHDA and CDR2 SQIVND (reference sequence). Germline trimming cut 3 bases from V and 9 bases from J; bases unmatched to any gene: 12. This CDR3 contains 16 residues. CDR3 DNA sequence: TGTGCCAGTAGTATTCTAGCGGGGATCGCAGGGTCTGAGCAGTTCTTC. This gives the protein CASSILAGIAGSEQFF.

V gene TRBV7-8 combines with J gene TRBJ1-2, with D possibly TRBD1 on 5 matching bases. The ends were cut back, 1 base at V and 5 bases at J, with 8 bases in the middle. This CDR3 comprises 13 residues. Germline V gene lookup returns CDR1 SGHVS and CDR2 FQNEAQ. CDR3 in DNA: TGTGCCAGCAGCTTAGAGGCAGGGTATGGCTACACCTTC. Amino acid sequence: CASSLEAGYGYTF.

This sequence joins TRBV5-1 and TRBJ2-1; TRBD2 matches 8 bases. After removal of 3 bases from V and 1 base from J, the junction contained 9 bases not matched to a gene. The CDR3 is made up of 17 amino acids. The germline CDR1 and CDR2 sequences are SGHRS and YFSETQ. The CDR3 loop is CASSSRGGGNSYNEQFF. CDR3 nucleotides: TGCGCCAGCAGCTCGAGGGGCGGGGGGAATTCCTACAATGAGCAGTTCTTC.

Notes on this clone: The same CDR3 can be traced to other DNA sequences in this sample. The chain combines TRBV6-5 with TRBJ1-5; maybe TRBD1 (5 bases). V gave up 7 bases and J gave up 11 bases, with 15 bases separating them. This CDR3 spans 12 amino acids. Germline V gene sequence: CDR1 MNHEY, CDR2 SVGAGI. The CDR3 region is CASTKGTTSQHF. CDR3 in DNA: TGTGCCAGCACCAAGGGGACGACGTCCCAGCATTTT.

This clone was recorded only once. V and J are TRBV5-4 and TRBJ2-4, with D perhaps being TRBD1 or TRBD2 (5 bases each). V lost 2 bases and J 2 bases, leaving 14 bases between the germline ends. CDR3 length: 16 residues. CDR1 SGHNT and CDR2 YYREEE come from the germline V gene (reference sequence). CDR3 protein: CASSFRDGVTKNIQYF. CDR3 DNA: TGTGCCAGCAGCTTTAGGGACGGGGTTACCAAAAACATTCAGTACTTC.

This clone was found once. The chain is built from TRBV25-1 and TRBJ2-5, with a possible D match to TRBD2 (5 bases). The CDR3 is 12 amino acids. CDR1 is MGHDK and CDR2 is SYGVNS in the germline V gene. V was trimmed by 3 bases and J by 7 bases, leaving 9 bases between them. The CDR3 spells CASSDLRGTQYF. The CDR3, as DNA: TGTGCCAGCAGTGACCTCCGGGGGACCCAGTACTTC.

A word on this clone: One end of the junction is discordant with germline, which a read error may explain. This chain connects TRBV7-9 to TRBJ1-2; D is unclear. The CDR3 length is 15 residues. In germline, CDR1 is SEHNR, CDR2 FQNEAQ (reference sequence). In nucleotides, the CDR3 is TGTGCCAGCGCCTTCGGATCAGCCTTGCAGCAAGGCTATACCTTC. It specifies CASAFGSALQQGYTF.

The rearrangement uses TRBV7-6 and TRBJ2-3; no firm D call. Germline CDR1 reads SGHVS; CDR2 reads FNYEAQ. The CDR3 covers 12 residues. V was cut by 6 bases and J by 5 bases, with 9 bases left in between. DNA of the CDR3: TGTGCCAGCAGACGCCCGGGAGATACGCAGTATTTT. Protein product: CASRRPGDTQYF.